The next 11 T cell receptor beta chains were all read from a single sample in a study of regulatory T cells in long-lasting Graves disease. Time point defined: newly diagnosed GD, antithyroid drugs for less than 3 months. Making the TCR library involved RNA that had been extracted from PBMCs. Arm-PCR of CDR3 regions with iRepertoire HTBI primers generated TCR beta libraries. Each CDR3 protein is one row after TCRdb ran MiXCR on the multiplex PCR reads. The repertoire includes around 500,000 distinct CDR3 sequences, approximately 12% of them detected once, and 10% sits in the top ten. This same sample was also taken into another study, of T cells in Graves' hyperthyroidism and ophthalmopathy.

The material sequenced was peripheral blood mononuclear cells (PBMCs), taken at new diagnosis, from a patient treated with antithyroid drugs. These receptor sequences come from a man under 40 with Graves disease.

A few counts support this clonotype. The J gene is TRBJ2-5, the V gene TRBV4-1; D remains unclear. The CDR3 runs 13 residues. V lost 1 base and J 9 bases, leaving 12 bases between the germline ends. Germline V gene sequence: CDR1 MGHRA, CDR2 YSYEKL. CDR3 coding DNA: TGCGCCAGCAGCCAAGGAGTATCGCTTCCCCAGTACTTC. The encoded protein is CASSQGVSLPQYF.

V is TRBV18 and J is TRBJ2-1; the D gene is possibly TRBD2 (7 bases). This CDR3 is 20 amino acids long. The germline V and J ends were trimmed by 2 bases and 0 bases, with 23 bases remaining between them. In germline, CDR1 is KGHSH, CDR2 LQKENI. CDR3 in DNA: TGTGCCAGCTCACCATGGGCCGGGTTGGCGGGGGCGAGCTCCTACAATGAGCAGTTCTTC. It specifies CASSPWAGLAGASSYNEQFF.

J is TRBJ2-7 and V is TRBV30; TRBD2 aligns across 14 bases. The CDR3 length is 15 residues. The germline V gene has CDR1 GTSNPN and CDR2 SVGIG (reference sequence). The V segment lost 6 bases and the J segment 4 bases; nucleotides outside the gene matches: 8. DNA of the CDR3: TGTGCCTGCAACAGACTAGCGGGAGGGTTGTACGAGCAGTACTTC. This codes for CACNRLAGGLYEQYF. The variable domain in full, with the rest retrieved from reference TRBV30 and TRBJ2-7, is SQTIHQWPATLVQPVGSPLSLECTVEGTSNPNLYWYRQAAGRGLQLLFYSVGIGQISSEVPQNLSASRPQDRQFILSSKKLLLSDSGFYLCACNRLAGGLYEQYFGPGTRLTVT.

V is TRBV13 and J is TRBJ1-6, with D unresolved. With 6 bases removed from V and 0 bases from J, the gap between germline ends came to 12 bases. Germline CDR1 PRHDT, CDR2 FYEKMQ (reference sequence). The CDR3 runs 16 residues. The CDR3 reads CASRVDGVSYNSPLHF. The CDR3, as DNA: TGTGCCAGCAGAGTCGACGGGGTCTCCTATAATTCACCCCTCCACTTT.

This clonotype was seen a few times. The V and J genes are TRBV3-1 and TRBJ2-7; no clear D gene. Deletions cut 8 bases from V and 5 bases from J, with 13 bases between. CDR3 length equals 12 residues. Germline V gene data show CDR1 as LGHDT and CDR2 as YNNKEL (reference sequence). CDR3 nucleotides: TGTGCCAGCGGGTCCCTGGGCGACGAGCAGTACTTC. Protein product: CASGSLGDEQYF.

This clonotype showed up many times. V is TRBV20-1 and J is TRBJ2-7; TRBD2 agrees at 7 bases. J lost 2 bases, V lost 0 bases, and 4 bases had no gene match. The CDR3 has 14 amino acids. Germline V gives CDR1 DFQATT, CDR2 SNEGSKA (reference sequence). The CDR3 reads CSAREPAGPYEQYF. CDR3 coding DNA: TGCAGTGCTAGAGAACCAGCGGGGCCCTACGAGCAGTACTTC.

This clonotype has more than one count but fewer than ten. This chain joins TRBV13 and TRBJ2-7; 8 bases are a match to TRBD1. CDR3 length equals 16 residues. V was pared by 4 bases and J by 5 bases, with 13 bases of the junction left unmatched. Germline V CDR1 and CDR2: PRHDT, FYEKMQ (reference sequence). The CDR3 DNA is TGTGCCAGCAGCTCCCCGGGAAGGGAACAGGGGGACGAGCAGTACTTC. This codes for CASSSPGREQGDEQYF.

With respect to this clonotype: This may come from a read error, since a much larger clone is one base off. The rearrangement links TRBV27 to TRBJ1-1, with a weak D call TRBD1 (5 bases). CDR3 length: 13 residues. The germline CDR1 and CDR2 sequences are MNHEY and SMNVEV (reference sequence). CDR3 DNA: TGTGCCTGCAGTTTATGGCAGGGCGACGGAGCTTTCTTT. This encodes CACSLWQGDGAFF.

The table lists this clonotype with many counts. The CDR3 protein is CSVEEVGGVPGEQYF. CDR3 nucleotides: TGCAGCGTTGAAGAGGTGGGGGGGGTCCCGGGCGAGCAGTACTTC. V is TRBV29-1 and J is TRBJ2-7; 7 bases are shared with TRBD2. The ends lost 0 bases at V and 6 bases at J; junction bases unmatched: 11. The CDR3 is 15 amino acids. Germline CDR1 reads SQVTM; CDR2 reads ANQGSEA.

This clonotype occurred many times. The chain couples TRBV5-1 to TRBJ2-7; no definite D call. Germline values: CDR1 SGHRS, CDR2 YFSETQ. V was cut by 3 bases and J by 10 bases, with 17 bases left in between. CDR3 length equals 13 residues. CDR3 nucleotides: TGCGCCAGCAGCTGGGCCCCGGTCGGCTGCCAGTACTTC. Protein sequence: CASSWAPVGCQYF.

This clonotype was observed at least ten times. The V call is TRBV5-1, the J call TRBJ2-3, with a possible D match to TRBD2 (5 bases). The CDR3 is 14 amino acids. Germline V gene sequence: CDR1 SGHRS, CDR2 YFSETQ. The V end lost 2 bases, the J end lost 0 bases, and 7 bases lay between the germline ends. CDR3 sequence reads: CASSFGESTDTQYF. The CDR3 region has the DNA TGCGCCAGCAGCTTCGGGGAGAGCACAGATACGCAGTATTTT.